These T cell receptor beta chains were read from a single sample in a study of Graves' ophthalmopathy and Graves' hyperthyroidism. TCRdb itself ran the multiplex PCR reads through MiXCR, one entry per CDR3 protein. Of roughly 380,000 distinct CDR3 sequences listed, roughly 14% are singletons. Sequenced sample: peripheral blood. These receptors came from a woman in her late teens or twenties with stable Graves' hyperthyroidism. CDR3s include the opening cysteine and the closing phenylalanine or tryptophan. A D gene is named only where the DNA matches it firmly. Clone size is stated in some rows and not others, as once, few, many or a class when expanded.

V gene	clone size	D gene	J gene	CDR3 protein	CDR3 DNA
TRBV27	many	-	TRBJ2-2	CASKVGANTGELFF	TGTGCCAGCAAAGTGGGCGCGAACACCGGGGAGCTGTTTTTT
TRBV12-3/TRBV12-4	many	TRBD1	TRBJ1-1	CASSTGDRVAFF	TGTGCCAGCAGCACCGGGGACAGGGTCGCTTTCTTT
TRBV6-2/TRBV6-3	many	-	TRBJ1-1	CASSYGPIEAGTEAFF	TGTGCCAGCAGTTACGGCCCGATAGAAGCGGGCACTGAAGCTTTCTTT
TRBV29-1	-	-	TRBJ1-1	CSVQGQKGTEAFF	TGCAGCGTCCAGGGGCAGAAGGGCACTGAAGCTTTCTTT
TRBV12-3/TRBV12-4	many	TRBD1	TRBJ2-4	CASSLGQPLKNIQYF	TGTGCCAGCAGTTTGGGACAGCCCCTCAAAAACATTCAGTACTTC
TRBV7-7	-	-	TRBJ2-5	CASSLGRLETQYF	TGTGCTAGCAGCCTGGGACGATTAGAGACCCAGTACTTC
TRBV6-5	many	TRBD1	TRBJ2-7	CASIGQDSYEQYF	TGTGCCAGCATCGGACAGGATTCCTACGAGCAGTACTTC
TRBV11-2	many	-	TRBJ2-4	CASTMGGRGAKNIQYF	TGTGCCAGCACCATGGGGGGGCGGGGAGCCAAAAACATTCAGTACTTC
TRBV25-1	many	-	TRBJ2-2	CASSESEGGARFGELFF	TGTGCCAGCAGTGAATCTGAGGGGGGGGCGAGGTTCGGGGAGCTGTTTTTT
TRBV10-3	many	-	TRBJ1-1	CAINSQQMNTEAFF	TGTGCCATCAACTCCCAACAGATGAACACTGAAGCTTTCTTT
TRBV7-9	many	-	TRBJ2-5	CASSLAGPARETQYF	TGTGCCAGCAGCTTAGCAGGGCCCGCGAGGGAGACCCAGTACTTC
TRBV6-1	-	TRBD1	TRBJ1-6	CASSGLTGKFTYNSTLHF	TGTGCCAGCAGTGGTTTGACAGGGAAGTTCACCTATAATTCAACCCTCCACTTT
TRBV20-1	-	TRBD1	TRBJ1-5	CSAKTGGPKSQPQHF	TGCAGTGCCAAAACAGGGGGCCCTAAATCCCAGCCCCAGCATTTT
TRBV6-2/TRBV6-3	many	TRBD2	TRBJ2-5	CASSPWTSGGRETQYF	TGTGCCAGCAGTCCCTGGACTAGCGGGGGCCGAGAGACCCAGTACTTC
TRBV7-3	many	-	TRBJ2-7	CASSLTWRDEQYF	TGTGCCAGCAGCTTAACGTGGAGGGACGAGCAGTACTTC
TRBV6-1	many	-	TRBJ1-2	CASIFNKDHGYTF	TGTGCCAGCATCTTCAACAAAGATCATGGCTACACCTTC
TRBV9	few	-	TRBJ1-6	CASSVSGADSPLHF	TGTGCCAGCAGCGTCTCGGGGGCGGATTCACCCCTCCACTTT
TRBV12-3/TRBV12-4	many	-	TRBJ2-2	CASSPFRPNTGELFF	TGTGCCAGTTCCCCTTTCCGGCCGAACACCGGGGAGCTGTTTTTT
TRBV24-1	many	-	TRBJ1-2	CATSGSGTPNYGYTF	TGTGCCACCAGTGGTTCCGGGACACCGAACTATGGCTACACCTTC
TRBV7-6	-	TRBD1	TRBJ1-5	CASSQGQGSNQPQHF	TGTGCCAGCAGCCAAGGACAGGGCAGCAATCAGCCCCAGCATTTT
TRBV11-2	many	-	TRBJ1-1	CASSLIRFITAGQAFF	TGTGCCAGCAGCCTCATTAGGTTTATAACCGCAGGACAAGCTTTCTTT
TRBV2	many	TRBD1	TRBJ1-5	CASSEQRQGLRHF	TGTGCCAGCAGTGAGCAACGACAGGGACTAAGGCATTTT
TRBV11-3	-	TRBD2	TRBJ2-5	CASSLGLATETQYF	TGTGCCAGCAGCTTAGGACTAGCTACAGAGACCCAGTACTTC
TRBV12-3/TRBV12-4	many	-	TRBJ2-5	CASSLYRGETQYF	TGTGCCAGCAGTTTATACCGCGGGGAGACCCAGTACTTC
TRBV19	few	-	TRBJ1-6	CASSIRARGLEGSPLHF	-
TRBV7-2	-	-	TRBJ2-5	CASSLSYTGETQYF	TGTGCCAGCAGCTTAAGTTACACCGGGGAGACCCAGTACTTC
TRBV7-2	many	TRBD2	TRBJ2-5	CASSLSGREETQYF	TGTGCCAGCAGCTTGAGTGGGAGGGAAGAGACCCAGTACTTC
TRBV19	many	-	TRBJ1-3	CASSTLRAAGWDTIYF	TGTGCCAGTAGTACCCTTCGGGCCGCAGGGTGGGACACCATATATTTT
TRBV2	many	-	TRBJ2-5	CASSEGTQETQYF	TGTGCCAGCAGTGAAGGCACCCAAGAGACCCAGTACTTC
TRBV6-1	many	-	TRBJ2-7	CASSAMAASYEQYF	TGTGCCAGCAGTGCGATGGCAGCCTCCTACGAGCAGTACTTC
TRBV10-3	many	-	TRBJ2-7	CAISEGGYHYEQYF	TGTGCCATCAGTGAAGGCGGCTACCACTACGAGCAGTACTTC
TRBV7-2	many	-	TRBJ1-6	CASSQTQDSPLHF	TGTGCCAGCAGCCAGACCCAGGATTCACCCCTCCACTTT
TRBV5-5	-	-	TRBJ2-5	CASGEGGQETQYF	TGTGCCAGCGGGGAGGGGGGGCAAGAGACCCAGTACTTC
TRBV9	-	-	TRBJ1-5	CASSVGGIGNQPQHF	TGTGCCAGCAGCGTAGGGGGGATAGGCAATCAGCCCCAGCATTTT
TRBV6-1	many	-	TRBJ2-7	CASSEGPLDEQYF	TGTGCCAGCAGTGAAGGGCCGCTCGACGAGCAGTACTTC
TRBV12-3/TRBV12-4	many	-	TRBJ1-6	CASSFGTGPNSPLHF	TGTGCCAGCAGTTTCGGCACGGGGCCTAATTCACCCCTCCACTTT
TRBV7-2	many	-	TRBJ1-1	CASSSRVSLNTEAFF	TGTGCCAGCAGTTCGAGGGTCTCCCTGAACACTGAAGCTTTCTTT